The present entry profiles one T cell receptor beta chain with its context. The J segment lost 3 bases and the V segment lost 6 bases, leaving 8 bases of the junction unmatched. Germline V gives CDR1 SEHNR, CDR2 FQNEAQ (reference sequence). The CDR3 is 14 amino acids. Amplified regions were TCR beta CDR3 sequences from RNA transcripts. The primer set for the first-round RT-PCR of the TCR CDR3 was HTBI. Using its own MiXCR run on the multiplex PCR reads, TCRdb lists one record per CDR3 protein. This repertoire shows roughly 500,000 distinct CDR3 sequences, 14% found once; its top ten account for about 5.8%. This entry comes from a study of T cells in Graves' hyperthyroidism and ophthalmopathy. A roughly 10 ml volume of fresh peripheral blood provided the PBMCs.

The receptor's source is a woman aged 25 to 39 with Graves' hyperthyroidism that later progressed to Graves' ophthalmopathy. The chain joins TRBV7-9 to TRBJ2-7; the match to TRBD1 covers 7 bases. The sample taken for sequencing was blood. The CDR3 region has the DNA TGTGCCAGCAGGGGACAGTCGGACCACTACGAGCAGTACTTC. This translates into CASRGQSDHYEQYF. Variable domain in full (rest from reference TRBV7-9 and TRBJ2-7): DTGVSQNPRHKITKRGQNVTFRCDPISEHNRLYWYRQTLGQGPEFLTYFQNEAQLEKSRLLSDRFSAERPKGSFSTLEIQRTEQGDSAMYLCASRGQSDHYEQYFGPGTRLTVT.